The TCR beta chain under discussion was sequenced for a study of a mutant IDH1 vaccine in newly diagnosed glioma. Overall study context: There were eight vaccinations for patients, given in weeks 1, 3, 5, 7, 11, 15, 19 and 23. Patients' prior therapy spanned radiotherapy, temozolomide, or both; most underwent both.

Time point of the sample: week 5, during vaccination. Doses comprised 300 ug of mutant IDH1 20-mer peptide each, plus topical imiquimod. Donor diagnoses consisted of new WHO grade 3 or 4 IDH1-mutant, ATRX-lost astrocytomas. Study outcomes and limitations: Of all patients, 85% to 95% showed vaccine-induced immune responses.

V was clipped by 4 bases and J by 0 bases, with 18 bases between them. This CDR3 comprises 17 residues. In germline, CDR1 is SGHNT, CDR2 YYREEE (reference sequence). As for this clone: Its antigen is currently unknown.

Clones were sequenced by immunoSEQ multiplex PCR, and TCRdb holds only the in-frame ones, with some missing. The sample has 35,000 or so clones; about 79% are singletons. The chain is built from TRBV5-4 and TRBJ2-3; D perhaps matches TRBD1 (6 bases). The sequence was obtained from a man aged 30 to 39 with glioma. This specimen was PBMCs, taken from a glioma patient whose treatment included an IDH1 peptide vaccine. The CDR3 sequence: CASSGAGGRGSTDTQYF. The CDR3 nucleotides are TGTGCCAGCAGCGGGGCTGGGGGCCGCGGTAGCACAGATACGCAGTATTTT.